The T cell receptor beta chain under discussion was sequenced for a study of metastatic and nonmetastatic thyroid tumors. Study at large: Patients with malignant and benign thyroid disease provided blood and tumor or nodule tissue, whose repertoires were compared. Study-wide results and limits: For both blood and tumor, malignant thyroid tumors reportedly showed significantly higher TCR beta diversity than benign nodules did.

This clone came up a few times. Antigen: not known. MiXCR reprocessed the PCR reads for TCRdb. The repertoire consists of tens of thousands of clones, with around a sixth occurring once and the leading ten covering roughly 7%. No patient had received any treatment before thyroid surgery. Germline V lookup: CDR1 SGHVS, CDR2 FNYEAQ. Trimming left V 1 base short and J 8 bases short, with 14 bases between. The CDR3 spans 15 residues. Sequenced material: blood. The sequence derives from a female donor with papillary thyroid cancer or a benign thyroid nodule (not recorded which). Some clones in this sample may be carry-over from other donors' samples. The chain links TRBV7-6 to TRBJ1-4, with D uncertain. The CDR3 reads CASSLDSSVYEKLFF. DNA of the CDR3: TGTGCCAGCAGCTTAGATTCGTCGGTTTACGAAAAACTGTTTTTT.